This TCR delta chain comes out of a study of γδ T cells in repeated Plasmodium falciparum infection. Across the whole study: Malaria-naive adults were infected with P. falciparum NF54 four times over around 600 days. Malian repertoires were sampled cross-sectionally without transmission and longitudinally through febrile malaria. Study findings and constraints: Compared with Australian children, Malian Vdelta2-negative repertoires seemed more clonal, less diverse, less shared.

V was cut by 1 base and J by 3 bases, with 27 bases left in between. The length of the CDR3 is 20 residues. Germline CDR1 TSWWSYY, CDR2 QGS. This clone was observed many times. Its antigen is not known. TCRdb reprocessed the multiplex PCR reads using CATT. The sample contains roughly 93,000 delta-chain clones, roughly 0.98% of which appear only once. Bulk repertoires came from Vgamma9/Vdelta2+ or Vdelta2-negative gammadelta T cells flow-sorted from PBMC. This chain connects TRDV1 to TRDJ1; D gene ambiguous. This receptor was identified in a pool of human donors (malaria-infected and uninfected, not separated). Material: gamma-delta T cells from blood. As DNA, the CDR3 is TGTGCTCTTGGGGAACGCCGAGGCTCCATACTATATGCGGTCCCCGATAAACTCATCTTT. This translates into CALGERRGSILYAVPDKLIF.